The following is a T cell receptor beta chain sequence with its context. Its target is not known. The sample comes from a study of graft-versus-host responses after intestinal transplantation. Profiling relied on immunoSEQ multiplex PCR, and the TCRdb table lists in-frame clones only, not all of them. This sample has about 88,000 clones, with 85% to 95% found just once. The CDR3 runs 16 residues. Trimming cost V 0 bases and J 5 bases, with 16 bases left between them. Germline V CDR1 and CDR2: SGDLS, YYNGEE. The source is a human donor who was the organ donor for an intestinal transplant. Sequenced material: unstimulated CD4+ T cells sorted from spleen or lymph node cells, taken before transplant. The V and J genes are TRBV9 and TRBJ2-3; TRBD2 might be the D (6 bases). The CDR3 is CASSVGLGPGGDTQYF. The CDR3 DNA reads TGTGCCAGCAGCGTAGGGCTCGGACCCGGGGGAGATACGCAGTATTTT.